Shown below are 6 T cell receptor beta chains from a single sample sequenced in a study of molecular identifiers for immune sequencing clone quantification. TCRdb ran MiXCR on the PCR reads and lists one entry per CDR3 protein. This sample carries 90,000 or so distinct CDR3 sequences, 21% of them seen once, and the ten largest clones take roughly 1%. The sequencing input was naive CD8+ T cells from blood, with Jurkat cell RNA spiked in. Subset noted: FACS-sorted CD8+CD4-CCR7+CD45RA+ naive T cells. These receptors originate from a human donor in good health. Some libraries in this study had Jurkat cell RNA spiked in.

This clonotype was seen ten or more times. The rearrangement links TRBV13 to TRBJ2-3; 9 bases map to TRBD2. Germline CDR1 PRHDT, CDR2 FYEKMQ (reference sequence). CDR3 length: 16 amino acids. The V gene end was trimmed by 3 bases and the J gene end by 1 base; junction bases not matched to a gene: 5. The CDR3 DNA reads TGTGCCAGCAGCTTTCGGCTAGCGGGACGCACAGATACGCAGTATTTT. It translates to CASSFRLAGRTDTQYF. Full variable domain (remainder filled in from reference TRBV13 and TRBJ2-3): AAGVIQSPRHLIKEKRETATLKCYPIPRHDTVYWYQQGPGQDPQFLISFYEKMQSDKGSIPDRFSAQQFSDYHSELNMSSLELGDSALYFCASSFRLAGRTDTQYFGPGTRLTVL.

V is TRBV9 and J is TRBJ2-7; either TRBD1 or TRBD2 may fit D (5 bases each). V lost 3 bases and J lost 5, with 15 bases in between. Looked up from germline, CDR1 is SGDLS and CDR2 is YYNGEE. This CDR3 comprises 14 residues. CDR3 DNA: TGTGCCAGCAGCGCCGGGACCGCCCTTGACGAGCAGTACTTC. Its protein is CASSAGTALDEQYF.

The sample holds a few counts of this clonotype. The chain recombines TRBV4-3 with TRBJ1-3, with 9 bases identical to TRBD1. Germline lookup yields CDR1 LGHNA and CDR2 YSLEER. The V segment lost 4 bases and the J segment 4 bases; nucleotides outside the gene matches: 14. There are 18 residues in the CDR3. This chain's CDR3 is CASSPHETGGAWGNTIYF. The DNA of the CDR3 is TGCGCCAGCAGCCCCCATGAAACAGGGGGCGCTTGGGGAAACACCATATATTTT.

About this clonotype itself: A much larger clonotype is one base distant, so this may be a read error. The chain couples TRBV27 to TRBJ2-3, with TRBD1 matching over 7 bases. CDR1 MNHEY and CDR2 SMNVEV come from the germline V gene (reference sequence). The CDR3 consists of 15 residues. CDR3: CASSNSGHGTDTQCF. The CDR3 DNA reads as TGTGCCAGCTCCAATTCGGGCCACGGGACAGATACGCAGTGTTTT.

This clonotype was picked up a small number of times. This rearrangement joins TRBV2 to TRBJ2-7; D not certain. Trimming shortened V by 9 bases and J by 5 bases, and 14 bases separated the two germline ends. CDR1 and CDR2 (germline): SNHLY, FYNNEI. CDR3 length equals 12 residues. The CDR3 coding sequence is TGTGCCAGGAAGCCTCTAGACAACGAGCAGTACTTC. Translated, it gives CARKPLDNEQYF.

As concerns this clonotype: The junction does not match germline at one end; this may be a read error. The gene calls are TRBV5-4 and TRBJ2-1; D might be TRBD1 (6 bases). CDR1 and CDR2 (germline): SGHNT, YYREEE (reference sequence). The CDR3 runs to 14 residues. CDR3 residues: CAGSGRGHRVEQFF. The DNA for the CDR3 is TGTGCCGGCAGCGGCCGGGGACATCGGGTCGAGCAGTTCTTC.